The entry that follows covers one TCR beta chain sequence. Sample-barcoded 5' priming and a J-beta primer mix drove a second PCR of about 6 to 12 cycles. TCRdb reanalysed the 5' RACE reads using MiXCR and keeps one entry per CDR3 protein. The sample shows fewer than 600,000 distinct CDR3 sequences, around a quarter of them seen only once. The CDR3 covers 17 residues. In germline, CDR1 is KGHSH, CDR2 LQKENI. After removal of 2 bases from V and 3 bases from J, the junction contained 12 bases not matched to a gene. The entry originates in a study of blood T cells in healthy people across ages. These records were also assigned to another study, of T cells of mothers and their children. That work adds: The yield was over 8.5 million TCR beta CDR3 reads from each mother and a few million from each child.

This sequence joins TRBV18 and TRBJ1-1; 7 nucleotides line up with TRBD1. Source material: blood. The sequence was collected from a boy aged 2 to 9 in good health. The CDR3 spells CASSPFLLGQRYTEAFF. The CDR3, as DNA: TGTGCCAGCTCACCATTCCTTTTGGGACAGCGATACACTGAAGCTTTCTTT.